This T cell receptor (beta chain) was sequenced during a study of blood T cells in healthy people across ages. Whole-study results and caveats: A greater number of naive CD4+ cells and higher diversity distinguished long-lived donors from aged donors. Per million T cells, TCR beta diversity dropped about linearly as age rose.

This clonotype was observed at least ten times. Antigen: not known. The individuals who served as donors were healthy Caucasians living in Russia, aged about 6 to 100. Together with a sample-barcoded 5' primer, a J-beta primer mix was included in a second PCR lasting roughly 7 to 11 cycles. TCRdb analysed the 5' RACE reads with MiXCR anew, one entry per CDR3 protein. The sample consists of some 1,000,000 distinct CDR3 sequences, under 30% of them appearing once. The CDR3 extends over 18 amino acids. Trimming left V 4 bases short and J 1 base short, with 17 bases between. Germline CDR1 reads MNHEY; CDR2 reads SVGEGT. These data also featured in a second study, about T cells of mothers and their children. From that paper: The authors found no persistent microchimeric T cell clones.

The V and J genes are TRBV6-2 or TRBV6-3 and TRBJ2-6; maybe TRBD1 (6 bases). The source material was blood. This clonotype originated in a girl aged 2-10 years in good health. This CDR3 is CASSLRDTLFSGANVLTF. CDR3 sequence (DNA): TGTGCCAGCAGTTTACGGGACACGTTGTTTTCTGGGGCCAACGTCCTGACTTTC.